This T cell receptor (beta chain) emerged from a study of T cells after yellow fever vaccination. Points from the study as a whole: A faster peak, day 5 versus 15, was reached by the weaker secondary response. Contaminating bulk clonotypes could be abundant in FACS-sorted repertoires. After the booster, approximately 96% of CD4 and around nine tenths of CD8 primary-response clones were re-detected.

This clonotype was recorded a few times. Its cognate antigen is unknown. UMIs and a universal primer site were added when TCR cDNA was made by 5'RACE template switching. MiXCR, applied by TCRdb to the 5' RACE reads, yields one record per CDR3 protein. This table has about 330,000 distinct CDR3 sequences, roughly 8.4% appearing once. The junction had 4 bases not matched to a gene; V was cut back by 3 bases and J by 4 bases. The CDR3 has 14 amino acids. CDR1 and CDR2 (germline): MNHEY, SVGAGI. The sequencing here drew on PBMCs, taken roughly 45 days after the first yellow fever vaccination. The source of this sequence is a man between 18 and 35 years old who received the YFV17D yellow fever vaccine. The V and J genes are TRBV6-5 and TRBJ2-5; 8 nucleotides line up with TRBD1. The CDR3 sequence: CASSYLGQGETQYF. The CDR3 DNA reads TGTGCCAGCAGTTATTTAGGACAGGGAGAGACCCAGTACTTC.